This T cell receptor beta chain was retrieved from a study of blood T cell repertoires in COVID-19. On the study more broadly: T cells, B-cell-depleted T cells, or PBMCs provided the cDNA or gDNA that served as material.

In this sample, this clone turned up once. Per the original methods: Amplification of reference gene primers was used by the study to estimate nucleated cell counts. The method was immunoSEQ multiplex PCR; TCRdb's version includes in-frame clones alone and lacks a portion of them. Clonal size and the V and J genes are those of that table, whereas D and trimming came from the DNA. The data hold 250,000 to 350,000 clones, with around 87% observed a single time. The CDR3 loop spans 14 amino acids. V gave up 2 bases and J gave up 8 bases; unmatched junction bases: 6. The germline V gene encodes CDR1 SGHNT and CDR2 YYREEE (reference sequence). Individuals drawn from approximately 26 US areas were about 18 to 89 years old. Two consecutive negative NP/OP PCR tests, clearance, or resolved symptoms defined Cohort 3 recovery.

The clonotype was recovered from a woman aged 25 to 39 who had recovered from COVID-19. Material: PBMCs or T cells enriched from blood (not recorded which). V gene TRBV5-4 combines with J gene TRBJ1-2; 10 bases agree with TRBD1. In nucleotides, the CDR3 is TGTGCCAGCAGCTTACGGGACAGGGGACGAGGCTACACCTTC. Encoded protein: CASSLRDRGRGYTF.